This T cell receptor (beta chain) stems from a study of PD-L1 blockade in urothelial cancer. Here immunoSEQ multiplex PCR was the method, and the copy in TCRdb shows in-frame clones only, minus some. The table records around 45,000 clones, more than 75% of them present only once. V was clipped by 0 bases and J by 2 bases, with 9 bases between them. Germline CDR1 is LGHNA and CDR2 is YNFKEQ. This CDR3 spans 15 amino acids. The material sequenced was PBMCs, taken around atezolizumab (anti-PD-L1) treatment. The TCR was taken from an older woman with urothelial cancer. The chain couples TRBV4-2 to TRBJ2-3, with D perhaps matching TRBD1 (5 bases). CDR3 nucleotides: TGTGCCAGCAGCCAAGAGGAAGGGGCCACAGATACGCAGTATTTT. Translated: CASSQEEGATDTQYF.